Shown below are 16 T cell receptor beta chains from a single sample sequenced in a study of blood T cell repertoires in COVID-19. The method was immunoSEQ multiplex PCR; TCRdb's version includes in-frame clones alone and lacks a portion of them. The table includes roughly 140,000 clones, around 84% detected once. The specimen sequenced was PBMCs or T cells enriched from blood (not recorded which). These receptors all stem from a woman aged 45-65 years who had been exposed to COVID-19.

The gene calls are TRBV5-1 and TRBJ1-6, with D hard to call. Germline loops: CDR1 SGHRS, CDR2 YFSETQ. The CDR3 is 15 residues long. V was pared by 0 bases and J by 9 bases, with 13 bases between. The CDR3 loop is CASSLAAGVASPLHF. The CDR3 DNA sequence: TGCGCCAGCAGCTTGGCCGCCGGGGTTGCTTCACCCCTCCACTTT.

The rearrangement links TRBV9 to TRBJ1-6; D may be TRBD1 (6 bases). The CDR3 runs 16 residues. V dropped 0 bases and J dropped 13 bases, with 20 bases sitting between them. From germline, CDR1 is SGDLS and CDR2 YYNGEE. In DNA, the CDR3 is TGTGCCAGCAGCGTAGGGGCAACAGGGTATGGCGTTCCCCTCCACTTT. It yields the protein CASSVGATGYGVPLHF.

The rearrangement joins TRBV29-1 to TRBJ2-6, with 7 bases matching TRBD1. V gave up 6 bases and J gave up 0 bases; unmatched junction bases: 8. The CDR3 totals 16 residues. The V gene's germline CDR1 is SQVTM and CDR2 ANQGSEA. The DNA for the CDR3 is TGCAGCGTCAGGGGGTCCCCGGACTCTGGGGCCAACGTCCTGACTTTC. Its translation: CSVRGSPDSGANVLTF.

The chain recombines TRBV24-1 with TRBJ1-2, with D perhaps TRBD1 (5 bases). There are 13 residues in the CDR3. Germline values: CDR1 KGHDR, CDR2 SFDVKD. With 9 bases removed from V and 2 bases from J, the gap between germline ends came to 12 bases. CDR3 loop: CATPQRGNYGYTF. Here the CDR3 DNA reads TGTGCCACCCCCCAAAGGGGCAACTATGGCTACACCTTC.

V gene TRBV7-2 combines with J gene TRBJ1-2; 11 bases line up with TRBD1. The J segment lost 7 bases and the V segment lost 5 bases, leaving 9 bases of the junction unmatched. The CDR3 totals 15 residues. Germline loops: CDR1 SGHTA, CDR2 FQGNSA. CDR3 in DNA: TGTGCCAGCAGCCCGGGGGACAGGGGGTTCAGTGGCTACACCTTC. It encodes CASSPGDRGFSGYTF. Looking up the rest from reference TRBV7-2 and TRBJ1-2 gives the full variable domain: GAGVSQSPSNKVTEKGKDVELRCDPISGHTALYWYRQSLGQGLEFLIYFQGNSAPDKSGLPSDRFSAERTGGSVSTLTIQRTQQEDSAVYLCASSPGDRGFSGYTFGSGTRLTVV.

The chain joins TRBV7-2 to TRBJ2-7, with D maybe TRBD2 (5 bases). The CDR3 runs 15 residues. Germline V lookup: CDR1 SGHTA, CDR2 FQGNSA. V was trimmed by 5 bases and J by 2 bases, leaving 16 bases between them. CDR3 sequence reads: CASSPRTSGPYEQYF. The CDR3 DNA reads TGTGCCAGCAGCCCGAGAACTAGTGGACCCTACGAGCAGTACTTC. The complete variable domain, with remaining parts taken from reference TRBV7-2 and TRBJ2-7, reads GAGVSQSPSNKVTEKGKDVELRCDPISGHTALYWYRQSLGQGLEFLIYFQGNSAPDKSGLPSDRFSAERTGGSVSTLTIQRTQQEDSAVYLCASSPRTSGPYEQYFGPGTRLTVT.

This chain joins TRBV4-2 and TRBJ1-3; tentatively, D is TRBD1 (6 bases). There are 13 residues in the CDR3. The V end was cut by 3 bases, the J end by 3 bases, with 6 bases between. Per the germline V gene, CDR1 is LGHNA and CDR2 is YNFKEQ. This CDR3 is CASSQDSGNTIYF. CDR3 bases: TGTGCCAGCAGCCAGGACAGTGGAAACACCATATATTTT.

The chain recombines TRBV5-4 with TRBJ2-7; 14 bases are a match to TRBD2. Per the germline V gene, CDR1 is SGHNT and CDR2 is YYREEE (reference sequence). With V trimmed by 4 bases and J by 12 bases, 6 bases remained unmatched. The CDR3 has 13 amino acids. For the CDR3, the DNA is TGTGCCAGCAGCCAAAGGACTAGCGGGGGGTTGTACTTC. Translating it yields CASSQRTSGGLYF.

In its sample, this clone was seen a few times. The chain uses TRBV7-2 and TRBJ1-2; the match to TRBD1 covers 7 bases. The germline gives CDR1 SGHTA, CDR2 FQGNSA. The V and J ends lost 5 bases and 3 bases, in that order; junction bases with no gene match: 9. The CDR3 has 15 amino acids. The CDR3 here is CASSPGQPPHYGYTF. CDR3 nucleotide sequence: TGTGCCAGCAGCCCGGGACAGCCCCCTCACTATGGCTACACCTTC.

The chain carries TRBV7-8 and TRBJ2-2, with a weak D call TRBD1 (5 bases). The CDR3 contains 17 residues. V dropped 5 bases and J dropped 3 bases, with 19 bases sitting between them. Germline V lookup: CDR1 SGHVS, CDR2 FQNEAQ. The DNA of the CDR3 is TGTGCCAGCAGCCCAGACCGGAGACAGAAATACACCGGGGAGCTGTTTTTT. Encoded protein: CASSPDRRQKYTGELFF.

This clone appeared a few times. The chain recombines TRBV6-1 with TRBJ1-2, with D perhaps matching TRBD1 (5 bases). Germline lookup yields CDR1 MNHNS and CDR2 SASEGT. The CDR3 has 13 amino acids. Trimming removed 3 bases from V and 4 bases from J, with 9 bases in between. The CDR3, as DNA: TGTGCCAGCAGTGACAGGGTGGTCTATGGCTACACCTTC. It translates to CASSDRVVYGYTF.

The chain carries TRBV19 and TRBJ1-2, with D hard to call. The germline gives CDR1 LNHDA, CDR2 SQIVND (reference sequence). Trimming removed 5 bases from V and 3 bases from J, with 10 bases in between. The CDR3 totals 13 residues. The CDR3 nucleotides are TGTGCCAGTAGTGAGCGGGGATACTATGGCTACACCTTC. Encoded protein: CASSERGYYGYTF.

CDR3 residues: CASVTRGQWNGYTF. For the CDR3, the DNA is TGTGCCTCAGTAACAAGGGGACAGTGGAATGGCTACACCTTC. The chain is built from TRBV30 and TRBJ1-2; 7 nucleotides match TRBD1. J gave up 6 bases and V 7 bases, and 14 bases lay outside the gene matches. The V gene's germline CDR1 is GTSNPN and CDR2 SVGIG (reference sequence). The CDR3 spans 14 residues.

This clone appeared once. This chain uses TRBV29-1 with TRBJ2-7; tentative D call: TRBD1 (6 bases). The V gene lost 6 bases and the J gene lost 5 bases, with 11 bases spanning the gap. Germline V gene sequence: CDR1 SQVTM, CDR2 ANQGSEA. This CDR3 contains 11 residues. CDR3 nucleotide sequence: TGCAGCGTACAGGGCGACCACGAGCAGTACTTC. As protein: CSVQGDHEQYF.

The genes are TRBV5-1 and TRBJ1-2, with D unresolved. CDR3 size: 15 residues. V was pared by 0 bases and J by 7 bases, with 16 bases between. Germline CDR1 SGHRS, CDR2 YFSETQ. CDR3 loop: CASSLGTASVGGYTF. The CDR3 DNA follows: TGCGCCAGCAGCTTGGGGACTGCCTCGGTTGGTGGCTACACCTTC.

This chain connects TRBV27 to TRBJ1-5, with D hard to call. Trimming removed 5 bases from V and 6 bases from J, with 17 bases in between. The CDR3 runs to 15 residues. Germline assignment: CDR1 MNHEY and CDR2 SMNVEV (reference sequence). CDR3 nucleotide sequence: TGTGCCAGCAGTCCCTTTGCCCCGGCGGGTCAGCCCCAGCATTTT. Amino acid sequence: CASSPFAPAGQPQHF.